This T cell receptor (beta chain) was recorded in a study of T cell clones after liver transplantation. Study background: Draws occurred before transplant, before withdrawal, and after complete or failed withdrawal.

The CDR3 has 14 residues. Trimming stripped 4 bases from V and 8 bases from J, with 17 bases between. Looked up from germline, CDR1 is KGHSH and CDR2 is LQKENI. Sequencing was performed with immunoSEQ multiplex PCR; in TCRdb, only in-frame clones are kept and a portion is missing. Of approximately 100,000 clones listed, 82% are singletons. The receptor's source is a human donor who received a liver transplant. Here the sequenced sample was CD4+ T cells from blood, taken before liver transplant. The chain is built from TRBV18 and TRBJ1-2; unclear D gene. The chain's CDR3 is CASSHRGQGYGYTF. The DNA of the CDR3 is TGTGCCAGCTCACATCGAGGGCAAGGCTACGGCTACACCTTC.